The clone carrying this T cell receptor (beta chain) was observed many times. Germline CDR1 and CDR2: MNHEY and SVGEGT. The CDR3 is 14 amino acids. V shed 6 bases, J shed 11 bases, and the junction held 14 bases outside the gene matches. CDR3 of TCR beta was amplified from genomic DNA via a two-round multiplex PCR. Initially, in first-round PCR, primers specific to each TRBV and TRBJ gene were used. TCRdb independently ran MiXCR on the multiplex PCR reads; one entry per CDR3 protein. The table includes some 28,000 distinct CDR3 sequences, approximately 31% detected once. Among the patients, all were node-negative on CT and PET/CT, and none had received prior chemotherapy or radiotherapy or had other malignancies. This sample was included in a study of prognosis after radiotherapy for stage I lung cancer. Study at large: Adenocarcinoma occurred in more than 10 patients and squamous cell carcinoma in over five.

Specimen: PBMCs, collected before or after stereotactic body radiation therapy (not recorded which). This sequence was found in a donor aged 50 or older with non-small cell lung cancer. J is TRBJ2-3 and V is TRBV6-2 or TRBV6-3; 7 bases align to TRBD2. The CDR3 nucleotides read TGTGCCAGCAGCCTCGATTCTAGCGGATTAGGGCAGTATTTT. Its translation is CASSLDSSGLGQYF.